This TCR beta chain was profiled in a study of T-cell memory formation after mild COVID-19 (dated by TCRdb to the early 2020s). In terms of the full investigation: TCR sequence clusters from the two donors were largely donor specific. In a couple of donors, T-cell clones that expanded and contracted after mild COVID-19 were followed by sequencing TCRalpha and TCRbeta repertoires longitudinally. Two young, previously healthy adult volunteers, one female and one male, were included in the cohort.

This clonotype was observed a few times. This clone's antigen is unknown. Base-call qualities are not available, and no considerably larger clone is one nucleotide away. Findings and caveats that apply to the study as a whole: Contracting CD4+ clones were found mainly in CM and EM memory subsets, while CD8+ clones were enriched in EMRA. Only two mild cases were covered by the study, and larger cohorts that include severe cases with pre-infection samples were considered necessary. Some responding clones were detected in pre-infection memory, suggesting pre-existing cross-reactive memory T cells joined the SARS-CoV-2 response. The second-wave clones that peaked on day 37 were not confirmed to be SARS-CoV-2 specific. Balanced CD4/CD8 phenotypes were observed for clones contracting from day 15 to 85, whereas a bias towards CD4+ was observed for a second wave of clones expanding from day 15 to 37.

PBMCs were isolated by Ficoll-Paque density gradient centrifugation. Sequenced on an Illumina NovaSeq 6000. Using 5'RACE with constant-segment primers, TCRalpha and TCRbeta cDNA libraries were constructed, with sample barcodes and unique molecular identifiers added in the process. RNA was extracted from every sample with Trizol reagent. The libraries were amplified in two PCR steps, and the second step added a second sample barcode and Illumina TruSeq adapters. Libraries were sequenced on an Illumina NovaSeq with 2 x 150 bp paired-end reads. In the paper's pipeline: Reads were demultiplexed and collapsed into UMI-guided consensus sequences with migec v1.2.7. With mixcr v2.1.11, UMI consensuses were aligned to TRA and TRB V and J templates and assembled into clonotypes. Clonotypes were classified as expanded or contracted when called significant by both edgeR and NoisET, with noise models trained on biological replicates. edgeR calls used a false discovery rate-adjusted p below 0.01 and a log2 fold-change threshold of 1. As an exploratory analysis of dynamics, PCA with hierarchical clustering was applied to max-normalized trajectories of the 1000 most abundant clonotypes. Separately sequenced CD4+ and CD8+ repertoires were used to assign the CD4 or CD8 phenotype of responding clones. The public reads were reprocessed in TCRdb via fastp at Q25 and MiXCR, keeping in-frame beta chains. When rows share a CDR3 protein, they turn into one entry using the most common DNA and genes. TCRdb's processing, not the authors' own work, is the source of the V and J calls. This sample has 450,000 to 650,000 distinct CDR3 sequences in its table, and roughly 22% of those were observed once. Around 12% of the sample is in the top ten clones.

CDR1 and CDR2 are read off the germline V gene as LGHNT and FRNRAP. The junction shows trimming of 3 bases on V and 3 bases on J, plus 3 bases between the germline ends. CDR3 length: 11 amino acids, cysteine to phenylalanine. The retained sequence is limited to the CDR3, 33 bases, with the frame set at the first base. Material for sequencing was PBMCs or a T cell subset sorted from them (not recorded which). The sequence was obtained from an adult woman who had mild COVID-19 (a few samples of this study predate the infection). The sample titles of this study are shuffled in the database, so cell type and time point are left out; the donor was told from shared clones. The chain uses TRBV12-5 and TRBJ2-7; the D gene cannot be resolved reliably. CDR3 loop: CASGFGYEQYF. The nucleotides read TGTGCTAGTGGTTTTGGCTACGAGCAGTACTTC.